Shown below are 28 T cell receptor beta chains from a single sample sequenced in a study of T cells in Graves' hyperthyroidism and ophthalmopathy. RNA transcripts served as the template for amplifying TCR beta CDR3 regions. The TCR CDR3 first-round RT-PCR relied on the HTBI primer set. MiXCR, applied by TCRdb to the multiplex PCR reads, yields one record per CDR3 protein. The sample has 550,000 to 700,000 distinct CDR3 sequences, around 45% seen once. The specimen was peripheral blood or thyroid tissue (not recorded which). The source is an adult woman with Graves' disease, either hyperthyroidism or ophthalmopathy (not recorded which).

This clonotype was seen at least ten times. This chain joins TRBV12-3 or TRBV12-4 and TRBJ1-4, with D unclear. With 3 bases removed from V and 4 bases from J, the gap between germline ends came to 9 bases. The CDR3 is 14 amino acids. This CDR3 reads CASSFRGSNEKLFF. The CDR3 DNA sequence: TGTGCCAGCAGTTTTAGAGGGAGTAATGAAAAACTGTTTTTT.

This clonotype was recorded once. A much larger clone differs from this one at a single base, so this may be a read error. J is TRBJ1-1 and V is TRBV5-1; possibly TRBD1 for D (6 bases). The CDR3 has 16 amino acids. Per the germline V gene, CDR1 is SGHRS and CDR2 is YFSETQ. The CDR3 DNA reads TGCGCCAGCAGCTTGCAGGGGAAAGGGATGAACACTAAAGCTTTCTTT. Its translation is CASSLQGKGMNTKAFF.

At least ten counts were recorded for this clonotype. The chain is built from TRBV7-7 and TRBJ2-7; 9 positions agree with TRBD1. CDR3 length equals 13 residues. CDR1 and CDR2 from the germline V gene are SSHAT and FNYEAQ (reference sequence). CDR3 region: CGQGQGVSYEQYF. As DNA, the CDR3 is TGTGGCCAGGGACAGGGCGTCTCCTACGAGCAGTACTTC.

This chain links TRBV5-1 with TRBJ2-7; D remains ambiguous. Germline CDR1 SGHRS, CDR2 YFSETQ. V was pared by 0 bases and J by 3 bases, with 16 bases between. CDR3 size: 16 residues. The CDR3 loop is CASSLVPGSTDYEQYF. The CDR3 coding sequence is TGCGCCAGCAGCTTGGTCCCAGGATCCACTGACTACGAGCAGTACTTC.

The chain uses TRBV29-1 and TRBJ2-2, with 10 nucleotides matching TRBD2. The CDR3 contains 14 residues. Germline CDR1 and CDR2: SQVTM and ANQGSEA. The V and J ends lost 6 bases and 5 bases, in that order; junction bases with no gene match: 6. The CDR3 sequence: CSVAGLAATGELFF. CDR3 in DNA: TGCAGCGTGGCAGGACTAGCGGCTACCGGGGAGCTGTTTTTT.

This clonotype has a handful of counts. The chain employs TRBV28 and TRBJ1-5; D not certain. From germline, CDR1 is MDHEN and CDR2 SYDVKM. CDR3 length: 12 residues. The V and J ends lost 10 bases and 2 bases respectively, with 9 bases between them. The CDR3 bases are TGTGCCACCGACGATGGCAATCAGCCCCAGCATTTT. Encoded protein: CATDDGNQPQHF.

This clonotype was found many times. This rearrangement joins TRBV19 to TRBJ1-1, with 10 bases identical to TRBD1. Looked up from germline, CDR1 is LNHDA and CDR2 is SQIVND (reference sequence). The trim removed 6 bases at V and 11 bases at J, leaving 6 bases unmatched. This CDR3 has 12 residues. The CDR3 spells CASSLTGGWAFF. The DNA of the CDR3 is TGTGCCAGTAGCTTGACAGGGGGCTGGGCTTTCTTT.

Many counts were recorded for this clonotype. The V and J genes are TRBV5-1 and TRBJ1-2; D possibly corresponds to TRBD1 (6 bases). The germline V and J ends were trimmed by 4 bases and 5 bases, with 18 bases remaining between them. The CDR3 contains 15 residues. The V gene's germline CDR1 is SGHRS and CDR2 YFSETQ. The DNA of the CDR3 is TGCGCCAGCAGCCAGACTGTACAGGGTTTGTATGGCTACACCTTC. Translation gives CASSQTVQGLYGYTF.

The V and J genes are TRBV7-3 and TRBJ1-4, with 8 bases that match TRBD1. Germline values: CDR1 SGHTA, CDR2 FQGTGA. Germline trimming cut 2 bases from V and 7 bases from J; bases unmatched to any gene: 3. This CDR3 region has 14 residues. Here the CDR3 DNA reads TGTGCCAGCAGCTTAGACAGGGGTGGTGAAAAACTGTTTTTT. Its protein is CASSLDRGGEKLFF.

The CDR3 region has the DNA TGTGCCAGCTTAGCGGGGGACGGCTATGGCTACACCTTC. This encodes CASLAGDGYGYTF. The chain has TRBV25-1 and TRBJ1-2, with D possibly TRBD1 on 5 matching bases. The CDR3 runs 13 residues. Trimming removed 8 bases from V and 4 bases from J, with 14 bases in between. Per the germline V gene, CDR1 is MGHDK and CDR2 is SYGVNS.

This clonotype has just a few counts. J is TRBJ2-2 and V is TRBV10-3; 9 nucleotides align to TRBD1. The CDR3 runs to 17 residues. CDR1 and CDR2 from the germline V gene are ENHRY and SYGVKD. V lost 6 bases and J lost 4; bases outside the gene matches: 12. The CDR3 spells CAIRPTTGTGPTGELFF. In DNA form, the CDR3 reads TGTGCCATCAGGCCTACCACAGGGACAGGGCCCACCGGGGAGCTGTTTTTT.

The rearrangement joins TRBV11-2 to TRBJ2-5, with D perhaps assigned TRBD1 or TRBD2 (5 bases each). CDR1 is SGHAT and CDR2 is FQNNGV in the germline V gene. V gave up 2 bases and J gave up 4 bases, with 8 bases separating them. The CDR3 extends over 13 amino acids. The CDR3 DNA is TGTGCCAGCAGCTTATGGGGGACAGAGACCCAGTACTTC. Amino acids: CASSLWGTETQYF.

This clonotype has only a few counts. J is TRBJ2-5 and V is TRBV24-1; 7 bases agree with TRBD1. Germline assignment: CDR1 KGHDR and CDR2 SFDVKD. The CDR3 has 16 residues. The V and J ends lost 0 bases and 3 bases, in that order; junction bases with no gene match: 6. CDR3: CATSDLRVTGEETQYF. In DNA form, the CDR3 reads TGTGCCACCAGTGATTTGCGGGTAACAGGGGAAGAGACCCAGTACTTC.

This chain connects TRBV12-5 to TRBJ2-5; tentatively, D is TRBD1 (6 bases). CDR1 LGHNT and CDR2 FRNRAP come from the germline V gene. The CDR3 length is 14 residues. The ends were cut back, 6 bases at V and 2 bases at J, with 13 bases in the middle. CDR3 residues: CASGLDRQQETQYF. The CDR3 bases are TGTGCTAGTGGCCTAGACAGGCAACAAGAGACCCAGTACTTC.

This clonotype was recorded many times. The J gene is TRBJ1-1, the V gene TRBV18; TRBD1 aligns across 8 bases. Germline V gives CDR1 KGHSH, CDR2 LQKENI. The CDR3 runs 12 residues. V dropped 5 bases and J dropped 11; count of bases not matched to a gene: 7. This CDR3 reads CASSTDRAGAFF. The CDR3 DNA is TGTGCCAGCTCAACGGACAGGGCTGGGGCTTTCTTT.

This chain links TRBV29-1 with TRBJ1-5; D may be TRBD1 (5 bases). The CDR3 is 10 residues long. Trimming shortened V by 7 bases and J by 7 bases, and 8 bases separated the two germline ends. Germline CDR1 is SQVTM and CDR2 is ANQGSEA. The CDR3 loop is CSEGWQPQHF. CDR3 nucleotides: TGCAGCGAGGGGTGGCAGCCCCAGCATTTT.

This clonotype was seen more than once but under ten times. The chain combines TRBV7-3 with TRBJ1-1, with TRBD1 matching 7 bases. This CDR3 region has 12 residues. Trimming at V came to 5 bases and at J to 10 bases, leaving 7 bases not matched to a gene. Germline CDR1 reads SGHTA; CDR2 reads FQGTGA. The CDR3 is CASSPEGARAFF. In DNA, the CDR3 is TGTGCCAGCAGCCCCGAGGGGGCGCGAGCTTTCTTT.

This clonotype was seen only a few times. In DNA, the CDR3 is TGCAGCGTTGAAGACGTTTACACTGAAGCTTTCTTT. Translating gives CSVEDVYTEAFF. The chain links TRBV29-1 to TRBJ1-1; no clear D. The V and J ends lost 0 bases and 3 bases respectively, with 5 bases between them. The germline CDR1 and CDR2 sequences are SQVTM and ANQGSEA. CDR3 length: 12 amino acids.

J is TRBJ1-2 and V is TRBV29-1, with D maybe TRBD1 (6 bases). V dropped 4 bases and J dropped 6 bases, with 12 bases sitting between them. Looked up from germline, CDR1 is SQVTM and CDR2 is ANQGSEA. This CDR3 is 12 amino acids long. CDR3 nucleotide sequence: TGCAGCGTTGGGGGGACAAGCCATGGCTACACCTTC. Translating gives CSVGGTSHGYTF.

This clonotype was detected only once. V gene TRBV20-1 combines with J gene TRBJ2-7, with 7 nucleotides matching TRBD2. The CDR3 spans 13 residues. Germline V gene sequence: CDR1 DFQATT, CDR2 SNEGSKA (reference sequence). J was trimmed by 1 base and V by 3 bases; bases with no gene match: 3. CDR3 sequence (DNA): TGCAGTGCTAGGCCTAGCGGTTCCTACGAGCAGTACTTC. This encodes CSARPSGSYEQYF.

The CDR3 here is CSAEPNSGGNTIYF. The CDR3, as DNA: TGCAGCGCTGAGCCCAATTCTGGAGGAAACACCATATATTTT. The chain employs TRBV29-1 and TRBJ1-3; D is ambiguous. The ends were cut back, 7 bases at V and 4 bases at J, with 17 bases in the middle. Per the germline V gene, CDR1 is SQVTM and CDR2 is ANQGSEA. The CDR3 totals 14 residues.

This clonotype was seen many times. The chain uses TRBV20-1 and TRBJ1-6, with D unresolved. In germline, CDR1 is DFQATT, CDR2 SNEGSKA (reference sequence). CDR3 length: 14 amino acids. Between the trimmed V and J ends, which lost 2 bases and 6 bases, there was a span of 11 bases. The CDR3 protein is CSARKERPNSPLHF. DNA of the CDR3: TGCAGTGCTAGAAAAGAGAGACCTAATTCACCCCTCCACTTT.

In nucleotides, the CDR3 is TGTGCCAGCAGTGCCCCGACAGGGGAACAAGAGACCCAGTACTTC. It codes for CASSAPTGEQETQYF. J is TRBJ2-5 and V is TRBV6-4; 8 bases align to TRBD1. The CDR3 sequence is 15 residues long. The V gene's germline CDR1 is MRHNA and CDR2 SNTAGT. V trimming: 4 bases; J trimming: 2 bases; junction bases outside the gene matches: 6.

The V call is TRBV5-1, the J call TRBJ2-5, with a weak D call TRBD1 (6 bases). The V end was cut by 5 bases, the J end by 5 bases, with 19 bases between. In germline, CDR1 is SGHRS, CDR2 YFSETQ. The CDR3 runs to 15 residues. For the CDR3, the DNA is TGCGCCAGCAGTAGTCAGGGGTTTTTTTCGGAGACCCAGTACTTC. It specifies CASSSQGFFSETQYF.

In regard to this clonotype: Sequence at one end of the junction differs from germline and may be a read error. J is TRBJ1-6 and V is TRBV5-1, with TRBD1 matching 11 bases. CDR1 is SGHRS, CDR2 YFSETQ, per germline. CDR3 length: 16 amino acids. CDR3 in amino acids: CASSLDGTGGNSPLHF. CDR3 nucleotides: TGCGCCAGCAGCTTGGATGGGACAGGGGGGAATTCACCCCTCCACTTC.

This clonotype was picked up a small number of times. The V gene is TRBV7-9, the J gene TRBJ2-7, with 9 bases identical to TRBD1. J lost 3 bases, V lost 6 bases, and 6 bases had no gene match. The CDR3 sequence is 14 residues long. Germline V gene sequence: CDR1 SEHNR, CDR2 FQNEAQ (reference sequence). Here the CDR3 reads CASSSTGGGYEQYF. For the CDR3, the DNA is TGTGCCAGCAGTTCCACAGGGGGCGGCTACGAGCAGTACTTC.

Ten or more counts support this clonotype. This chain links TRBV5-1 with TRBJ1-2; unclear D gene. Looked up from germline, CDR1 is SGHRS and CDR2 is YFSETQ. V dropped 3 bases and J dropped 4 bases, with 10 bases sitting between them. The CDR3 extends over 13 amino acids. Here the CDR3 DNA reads TGCGCCAGCAGCTCAGCGTTGGCCTATGGCTACACCTTC. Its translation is CASSSALAYGYTF.

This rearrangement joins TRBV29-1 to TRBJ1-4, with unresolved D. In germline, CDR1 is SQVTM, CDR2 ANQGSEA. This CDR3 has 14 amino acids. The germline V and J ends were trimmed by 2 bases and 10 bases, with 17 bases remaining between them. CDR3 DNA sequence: TGCAGCGTTGAAACGGGAAGGGAAGACCGAAAACTGTTTTTT. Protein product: CSVETGREDRKLFF. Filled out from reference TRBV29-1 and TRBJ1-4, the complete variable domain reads SAVISQKPSRDICQRGTSLTIQCQVDSQVTMMFWYRQQPGQSLTLIATANQGSEATYESGFVIDKFPISRPNLTFSTLTVSNMSPEDSSIYLCSVETGREDRKLFFGSGTQLSVL.